These 9 T cell receptor beta chains were all obtained from the same sample, sequenced in a study of identifying expanded T cells in peripheral blood. Sequencing was performed with immunoSEQ multiplex PCR; in TCRdb, only in-frame clones are kept and a portion is missing. The sample shows more than 95,000 clones, around four fifths of them seen only once. Specimen: blood. The receptors here all came from a person aged 18 to 75 in good health.

V usage is TRBV4-3 and J usage is TRBJ2-2, with 8 positions matching TRBD2. The V gene's germline CDR1 is LGHNA and CDR2 YSLEER. This CDR3 region has 17 residues. The V gene end was trimmed by 3 bases and the J gene end by 4 bases; junction bases not matched to a gene: 10. This CDR3 reads CASSQAPGGLATGELFF. The DNA of the CDR3 is TGCGCCAGCAGCCAGGCCCCGGGGGGGCTCGCCACCGGGGAGCTGTTTTTT.

V and J are TRBV11-3 and TRBJ2-7; D uncertain. The CDR3 totals 14 residues. Trimming shortened V by 5 bases and J by 4 bases, and 15 bases separated the two germline ends. Germline V gene sequence: CDR1 SGHNT, CDR2 YENEEA. The CDR3 loop reads CASSLRASKYEQYF. The DNA of the CDR3 is TGTGCCAGCAGCCTCCGGGCCTCGAAGTACGAGCAGTACTTC.

This clone showed up just a few times. V is TRBV2 and J is TRBJ1-2; TRBD1 might be the D (5 bases). Trimming took 5 bases from V and 8 from J, leaving 21 bases between them. This CDR3 spans 15 amino acids. Germline CDR1 SNHLY, CDR2 FYNNEI. CDR3 residues: CASSRQKGTTGGYTF. As DNA, the CDR3 is TGTGCCAGCAGTCGTCAGAAAGGGACCACGGGAGGCTACACCTTC.

This sequence joins TRBV4-1 and TRBJ1-4; no clear D gene. Germline CDR1 is MGHRA and CDR2 is YSYEKL. There are 18 residues in the CDR3. Between the trimmed V and J ends, which lost 0 bases and 4 bases, there was a span of 18 bases. The CDR3 region has the DNA TGCGCCAGCAGCCAAGACAATAGGGTGACAAATCTTAATGAAAAACTGTTTTTT. This sequence encodes CASSQDNRVTNLNEKLFF.

The chain uses TRBV6-1 and TRBJ2-7; no definite D call. V lost 10 bases to trimming and J lost 6 bases, with 13 bases between them. Germline CDR1 and CDR2: MNHNS and SASEGT. The length of the CDR3 is 11 residues. CDR3 region: CAIIGNSEQYF. The CDR3, as DNA: TGTGCCATTATAGGCAACAGCGAGCAGTACTTC.

The CDR3 sequence is CASSKGGTEAFF. In DNA, the CDR3 is TGTGCCAGCAGTAAAGGCGGCACTGAAGCTTTCTTT. The chain couples TRBV11-2 to TRBJ1-1, with D hard to call. Germline V gene data show CDR1 as SGHAT and CDR2 as FQNNGV. The CDR3 covers 12 residues. The V end lost 6 bases, the J end lost 4 bases, and 9 bases lay between the germline ends.

A few counts support this clone. This chain joins TRBV12-5 and TRBJ1-2; no clear D. CDR3 length: 12 residues. CDR1 is LGHNT, CDR2 FRNRAP, per germline. V lost 3 bases to trimming and J lost 6 bases, with 8 bases between them. The CDR3 loop is CASGFNTNGYTF. Here the CDR3 DNA reads TGTGCTAGTGGTTTTAACACGAATGGCTACACCTTC.

The chain couples TRBV19 to TRBJ1-5, with unresolved D. Germline V CDR1 and CDR2: LNHDA, SQIVND (reference sequence). The CDR3 has 12 amino acids. Deletions cut 3 bases from V and 6 bases from J, with 6 bases between. CDR3 in amino acids: CASSMLSQPQHF. CDR3 DNA sequence: TGTGCCAGTAGTATGTTAAGTCAGCCCCAGCATTTT.

The V and J genes are TRBV30 and TRBJ1-6; no firm D call. Trimming took off 2 bases at V and 7 bases at J, with 9 bases between the two ends. Germline V lookup: CDR1 GTSNPN, CDR2 SVGIG (reference sequence). The length of the CDR3 is 13 residues. The CDR3 nucleotides read TGTGCCTGGAGTCCGGACTTCAATTCACCCCTCCACTTT. This encodes CAWSPDFNSPLHF.